A single sample is the source of the 23 T cell receptor beta chains below, sequenced in a study of chemoradiotherapy in HPV16-positive cancers. Libraries were prepared by immunoSEQ multiplex PCR; TCRdb keeps only in-frame clonotypes and omits some of them. The sample has 3,000 to 4,000 clones; roughly 78% are singletons. The material was obtained from a patient who underwent chemoradiotherapy. Receptors originate from a human donor with HPV-associated anogenital cancer.

This chain uses TRBV29-1 with TRBJ1-2; a weak D match, TRBD1 (6 bases). Germline-derived CDR1 and CDR2 are SQVTM and ANQGSEA. The CDR3 length is 14 residues. The ends were cut back, 5 bases at V and 0 bases at J, with 13 bases in the middle. CDR3 coding DNA: TGCAGCGTTCCCACAGGGACCACTAACTATGGCTACACCTTC. It is translated as CSVPTGTTNYGYTF.

This sequence joins TRBV11-2 and TRBJ2-1; TRBD2 matches 8 bases. V dropped 5 bases and J dropped 3; count of bases not matched to a gene: 6. The CDR3 sequence is 15 residues long. The germline V gene encodes CDR1 SGHAT and CDR2 FQNNGV. The CDR3 DNA sequence: TGTGCCAGCAGCCCCAGGACTAGCTTCTACAATGAGCAGTTCTTC. Its translation: CASSPRTSFYNEQFF.

The chain employs TRBV7-9 and TRBJ1-4; TRBD1 matches 8 bases. CDR3 length equals 17 residues. CDR1 and CDR2 from the germline V gene are SEHNR and FQNEAQ (reference sequence). V gave up 4 bases and J gave up 8 bases; unmatched junction bases: 15. CDR3 loop: CASSSPPRGQDEEKLFF. In nucleotides, the CDR3 is TGTGCCAGCAGCTCACCGCCCAGGGGGCAGGATGAAGAAAAACTGTTTTTT.

V usage is TRBV7-9 and J usage is TRBJ2-1, with 9 positions matching TRBD2. Germline-derived CDR1 and CDR2 are SEHNR and FQNEAQ (reference sequence). This CDR3 spans 15 amino acids. Trimming at V came to 5 bases and at J to 4 bases, leaving 6 bases not matched to a gene. The CDR3 is CASSVSGGPYNEQFF. DNA of the CDR3: TGTGCCAGCAGCGTTAGCGGGGGCCCTTACAATGAGCAGTTCTTC. Full variable domain (rest looked up from reference TRBV7-9 and TRBJ2-1): DTGVSQNPRHKITKRGQNVTFRCDPISEHNRLYWYRQTLGQGPEFLTYFQNEAQLEKSRLLSDRFSAERPKGSFSTLEIQRTEQGDSAMYLCASSVSGGPYNEQFFGPGTRLTVL.

This clone occurred once. V is TRBV5-4 and J is TRBJ2-3; D might be TRBD2 (5 bases). This CDR3 contains 14 residues. Trimming shortened V by 7 bases and J by 5 bases, and 17 bases separated the two germline ends. Germline loops: CDR1 SGHNT, CDR2 YYREEE (reference sequence). CDR3 amino acids: CASSSLRAVDTQYF. CDR3 DNA: TGTGCCAGCTCCTCTCTTCGAGCGGTAGATACGCAGTATTTT.

V gene TRBV6-6 combines with J gene TRBJ1-5, with 9 bases matching TRBD1. The ends lost 5 bases at V and 0 bases at J; junction bases unmatched: 5. The germline V gene has CDR1 MNHNY and CDR2 SVGAGI (reference sequence). The CDR3 has 16 residues. CDR3 nucleotide sequence: TGTGCCAGCAGTAACAGGGGGCTAAATAGCAATCAGCCCCAGCATTTT. Its protein product is CASSNRGLNSNQPQHF.

The chain joins TRBV6-5 to TRBJ1-6; D may be TRBD1 (6 bases). The CDR3 consists of 15 residues. The germline V and J ends were trimmed by 5 bases and 7 bases, with 15 bases remaining between them. Germline V CDR1 and CDR2: MNHEY, SVGAGI. Here the CDR3 DNA reads TGTGCCAGCAGTATGGGACACACGAGGAATTCACCCCTCCACTTT. It specifies CASSMGHTRNSPLHF.

The chain is built from TRBV29-1 and TRBJ1-2; D is perhaps TRBD1 (5 bases). This CDR3 is built from 12 residues. V dropped 6 bases and J dropped 3 bases, with 11 bases sitting between them. Germline CDR1 SQVTM, CDR2 ANQGSEA. The CDR3 DNA reads as TGCAGCGTCCCAGGGTTGGACTATGGCTACACCTTC. Translating gives CSVPGLDYGYTF.

The CDR3, as DNA: TGTGCCAGTAGCGGTCGGGTAAGTCAGCCCCAGCATTTT. Its protein product is CASSGRVSQPQHF. This chain connects TRBV19 to TRBJ1-5, with D hard to call. Germline assignment: CDR1 LNHDA and CDR2 SQIVND (reference sequence). The CDR3 contains 13 residues. V lost 6 bases and J 6 bases, leaving 12 bases between the germline ends.

The chain employs TRBV1 and TRBJ2-2. TRBV1 is annotated as a pseudogene. This CDR3 is 17 amino acids long. The CDR3 region has the DNA TGCACCAGCAGCCACCGAGGGGGACTCTGGAACACCGGGGAGCTGTTTTTT. Translation: CTSSHRGGLWNTGELFF.

Turning to this clone: The junction departs from germline at one end; a sequencing error may be responsible. The chain has TRBV2 and TRBJ1-6; perhaps TRBD1 as D (5 bases). Germline V gives CDR1 SNHLY, CDR2 FYNNEI. This CDR3 contains 14 residues. The CDR3 reads CASKPTVINSALHF. The CDR3 DNA reads TGTGCCAGCAAGCCGACAGTGATTAATTCAGCCCTCCACTTT.

The gene calls are TRBV6-1 and TRBJ1-2; the D gene is possibly TRBD1 (5 bases). This CDR3 has 14 amino acids. Trimming shortened V by 2 bases and J by 0 bases, and 7 bases separated the two germline ends. Germline assignment: CDR1 MNHNS and CDR2 SASEGT. In DNA, the CDR3 is TGTGCCAGCAGTGAAAGACAGACTAACTATGGCTACACCTTC. Its protein is CASSERQTNYGYTF.

This clone was observed a few times. The chain couples TRBV4-2 to TRBJ2-3; TRBD1 matches at 8 bases. The CDR3 sequence is 15 residues long. V shed 1 base, J shed 2 bases, and the junction held 2 bases outside the gene matches. Germline-derived CDR1 and CDR2 are LGHNA and YNFKEQ. The CDR3 loop is CASSQGTGHTDTQYF. The CDR3 bases are TGTGCCAGCAGCCAAGGGACAGGGCACACAGATACGCAGTATTTT.

The rearrangement uses TRBV5-1 and TRBJ1-1; D not certain. V was trimmed by 0 bases and J by 3 bases, leaving 12 bases between them. The V gene's germline CDR1 is SGHRS and CDR2 YFSETQ. The CDR3 extends over 15 amino acids. The CDR3 sequence: CASSLAEARYTEAFF. Written as DNA, the CDR3 is TGCGCCAGCAGCTTGGCCGAGGCCAGGTACACTGAAGCTTTCTTT.

The chain uses TRBV6-6 and TRBJ2-1, with D tentatively TRBD1 (5 bases). CDR1 and CDR2 from the germline V gene are MNHNY and SVGAGI (reference sequence). The CDR3 spans 14 residues. The V and J ends lost 10 bases and 5 bases respectively, with 18 bases between them. In DNA, the CDR3 is TGTGCCACCCACCGCAGGGTTGTAGACAATGAGCAGTTCTTC. Protein sequence: CATHRRVVDNEQFF.

J is TRBJ1-2 and V is TRBV7-2; TRBD1 aligns across 10 bases. The trim removed 4 bases at V and 3 bases at J, leaving 11 bases unmatched. Germline lookup yields CDR1 SGHTA and CDR2 FQGNSA. The CDR3 spans 17 residues. CDR3 loop: CASSSLTRDRGYYGYTF. Written as DNA, the CDR3 is TGTGCCAGCAGCTCCCTCACCCGGGACAGGGGATACTATGGCTACACCTTC.

This chain links TRBV6-5 with TRBJ1-1; D perhaps matches TRBD1 (5 bases). V shed 6 bases and J shed 2 bases, with 10 bases lying between them. The CDR3 length is 13 residues. Germline lookup yields CDR1 MNHEY and CDR2 SVGAGI. CDR3 sequence: CASSWGENTEAFF. For the CDR3, the DNA is TGTGCCAGCAGCTGGGGGGAAAACACTGAAGCTTTCTTT.

This clone was observed once. The chain uses TRBV2 and TRBJ1-2; 8 positions agree with TRBD1. CDR1 is SNHLY, CDR2 FYNNEI, per germline. Germline trimming cut 4 bases from V and 0 bases from J; bases unmatched to any gene: 4. The CDR3 is 15 residues long. This chain's CDR3 is CASSGDRGTNYGYTF. The CDR3 region has the DNA TGTGCCAGCAGTGGCGACAGGGGTACTAACTATGGCTACACCTTC.

V and J are TRBV6-1 and TRBJ2-6; 7 nucleotides align to TRBD1. The germline gives CDR1 MNHNS, CDR2 SASEGT. With 3 bases clipped from V and 0 bases from J, the junction kept 8 bases outside the gene matches. The CDR3 spans 18 residues. In DNA, the CDR3 is TGTGCCAGCAGTGAGCCGACAGGGTACGACTCTGGGGCCAACGTCCTGACTTTC. Its translation is CASSEPTGYDSGANVLTF.

This clone was observed a handful of times. The CDR3 DNA sequence: TGTGCCAGCAGCAGGACAGCTAACTATGGCTACACCTTC. This sequence encodes CASSRTANYGYTF. V is TRBV28 and J is TRBJ1-2; D may be TRBD1 (6 bases). V lost 6 bases to trimming and J lost 0 bases, with 8 bases between them. Germline values: CDR1 MDHEN, CDR2 SYDVKM. The CDR3 is 13 residues long.

V is TRBV10-3 and J is TRBJ1-2; D is undetermined. The CDR3 consists of 13 residues. Germline CDR1 reads ENHRY; CDR2 reads SYGVKD. V lost 0 bases, J lost 4 bases, and 6 bases lay in between. CDR3 DNA: TGTGCCATCAGTGAGTCGTCGGGCTATGGCTACACCTTC. Translated, it gives CAISESSGYGYTF.

This clone appeared once. The chain has TRBV30 and TRBJ1-2, with TRBD1 identical over 7 bases. Germline loops: CDR1 GTSNPN, CDR2 SVGIG (reference sequence). V lost 3 bases, J lost 1 base, and 5 bases stayed unmatched. CDR3 length equals 14 residues. As DNA, the CDR3 is TGTGCCTGGAGACGGGACAGCCTTAACTATGGCTACACCTTC. It specifies CAWRRDSLNYGYTF.

V and J are TRBV5-8 and TRBJ1-3, with a possible D match to TRBD1 (5 bases). This CDR3 spans 13 amino acids. CDR1 and CDR2 (germline): SGHTS, YDEGEE. Trimming pared 6 bases from V and 2 bases from J, leaving 9 bases between. The CDR3 DNA is TGTGCCAGCACCATAGGGGCTGGAAACACCATATATTTT. This sequence encodes CASTIGAGNTIYF.